This is a list of T cell receptor beta chains from one sample in a study of blood T cells in healthy people across ages. TCRdb re-called the 5' RACE reads with MiXCR, one entry per CDR3 protein. The sample lists hundreds of thousands of distinct CDR3 sequences, less than 45% occurring once. Sequencing was performed on blood. The source is an elderly man in good health. Each CDR3 is given with its conserved first and last residue. D genes are given only for firm matches. For some rows the clone size is stated as once, few or many, or as a class when expanded; others skip it.

V: TRBV20-1; J: TRBJ2-5; D: TRBD1; size: .; CDR3: CSALRDRGFQETQYF; DNA: TGCAGTGCTCTCCGGGACAGAGGGTTTCAAGAGACCCAGTACTTC
V: TRBV11-1; J: TRBJ2-4; D: .; size: .; CDR3: CASSPDGIPKNIQYF; DNA: TGTGCCAGCAGCCCGGACGGCATCCCCAAAAACATTCAGTACTTC
V: TRBV3-1; J: TRBJ1-5; D: .; size: .; CDR3: CASSLRQTNQPQHF; DNA: TGTGCCAGCAGCCTGAGGCAGACCAATCAGCCCCAGCATTTT
V: TRBV20-1; J: TRBJ2-4; D: TRBD2; size: many; CDR3: CSALLAGGRNIQYF; DNA: TGCAGTGCATTACTAGCGGGGGGACGAAACATTCAGTACTTC
V: TRBV5-1; J: TRBJ2-5; D: TRBD2; size: .; CDR3: CASSFFSGVQVETQYF; DNA: TGCGCCAGCAGCTTCTTTAGCGGGGTGCAGGTGGAGACCCAGTACTTC
V: TRBV20-1; J: TRBJ2-2; D: .; size: .; CDR3: CSARAGEAGELFF; DNA: TGCAGTGCTAGGGCAGGGGAGGCCGGGGAGCTGTTTTTT
V: TRBV10-3; J: TRBJ2-4; D: .; size: many; CDR3: CAISEGLAKNIQYF; DNA: TGTGCCATCAGTGAGGGACTAGCCAAAAACATTCAGTACTTC
V: TRBV6-4; J: TRBJ2-3; D: TRBD2; size: .; CDR3: CASSALAGVSTDTQYF; DNA: TGTGCCAGCAGTGCCCTAGCGGGAGTAAGCACAGATACGCAGTATTTT
V: TRBV6-5; J: TRBJ1-2; D: TRBD1; size: .; CDR3: CASSYSGRGQGAGYTF; DNA: TGTGCCAGCAGTTACTCGGGCAGGGGACAGGGAGCTGGCTACACCTTC
V: TRBV6-2/TRBV6-3; J: TRBJ2-7; D: .; size: .; CDR3: CTSSILGEQYF; DNA: TGTACCAGCAGTATCCTGGGCGAGCAGTACTTC
V: TRBV7-2; J: TRBJ2-1; D: .; size: many; CDR3: CASRIGLASSYNEQFF; DNA: TGTGCCAGCAGAATTGGACTGGCTAGCTCCTACAATGAGCAGTTCTTC
V: TRBV6-1; J: TRBJ1-2; D: TRBD1; size: many; CDR3: CASRTGVSYGYTF; DNA: TGTGCCAGCAGGACAGGGGTTTCCTATGGCTACACCTTC
V: TRBV5-1; J: TRBJ2-7; D: TRBD1; size: .; CDR3: CASSLGTGLLSHEQYF; DNA: TGCGCCAGCAGCCTTGGGACAGGCCTTTTATCCCACGAGCAGTACTTC